This T cell receptor beta chain is drawn from a study of cytomegalovirus exposure and HLA in healthy donors. Likely unrecorded immune exposures existed in these nominally healthy donors. Use of 60 Vbeta and 13 Jbeta primers characterized the PCR. Using immunoSEQ multiplex PCR, the repertoire was profiled, and TCRdb retains in-frame clones only, with some absent. This table holds some 110,000 clones, over 75% found once. CDR3 length: 14 residues. Germline V gene lookup returns CDR1 SEHNR and CDR2 FQNEAQ (reference sequence). Trimming removed 5 bases from V and 5 bases from J; junction bases left unmatched: 7. This clone occurred once. Distinct nucleotide sequences in the sample also encode this CDR3.

The chain is built from TRBV7-9 and TRBJ1-2; 8 positions agree with TRBD1. The sample was PBMCs. The clonotype originates from a woman in her thirties or forties in good health and CMV-seropositive. The CDR3 coding sequence is TGTGCCAGCAGCCTTGGACAGGGAGGATATGGCTACACCTTC. Its translation: CASSLGQGGYGYTF.